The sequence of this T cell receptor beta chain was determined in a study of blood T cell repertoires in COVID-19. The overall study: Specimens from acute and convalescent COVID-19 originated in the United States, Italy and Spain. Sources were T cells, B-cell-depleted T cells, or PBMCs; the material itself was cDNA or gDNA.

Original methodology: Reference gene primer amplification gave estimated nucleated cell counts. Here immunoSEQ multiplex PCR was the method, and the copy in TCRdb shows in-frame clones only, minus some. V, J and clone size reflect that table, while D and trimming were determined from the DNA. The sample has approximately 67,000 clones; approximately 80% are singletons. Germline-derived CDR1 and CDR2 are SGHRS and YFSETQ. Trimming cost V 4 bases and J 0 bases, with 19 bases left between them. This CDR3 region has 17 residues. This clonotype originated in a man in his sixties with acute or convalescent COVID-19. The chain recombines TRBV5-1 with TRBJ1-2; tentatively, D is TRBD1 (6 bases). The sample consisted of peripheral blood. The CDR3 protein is CASSLGARDTSNYGYTF. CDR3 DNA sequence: TGCGCCAGCAGCCTCGGAGCCCGGGACACTTCTAACTATGGCTACACCTTC.